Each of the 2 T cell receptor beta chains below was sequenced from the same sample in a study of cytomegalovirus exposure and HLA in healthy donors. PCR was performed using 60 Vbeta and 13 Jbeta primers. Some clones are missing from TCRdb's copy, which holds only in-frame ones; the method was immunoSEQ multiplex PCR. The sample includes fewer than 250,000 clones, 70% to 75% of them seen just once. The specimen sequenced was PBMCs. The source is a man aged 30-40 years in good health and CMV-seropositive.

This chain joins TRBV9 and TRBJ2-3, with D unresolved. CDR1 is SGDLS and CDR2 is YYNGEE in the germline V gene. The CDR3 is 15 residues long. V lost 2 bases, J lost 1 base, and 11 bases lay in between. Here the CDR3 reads CASSVSHQGTDTQYF. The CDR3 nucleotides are TGTGCCAGCAGCGTTTCACACCAAGGCACAGATACGCAGTATTTT.

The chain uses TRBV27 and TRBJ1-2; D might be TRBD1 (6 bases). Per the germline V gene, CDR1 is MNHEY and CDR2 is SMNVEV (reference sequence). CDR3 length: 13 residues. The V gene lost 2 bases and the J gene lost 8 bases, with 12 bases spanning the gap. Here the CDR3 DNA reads TGTGCCAGCAGTTTAAGGGCGGACAGAGGCTACACCTTC. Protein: CASSLRADRGYTF.